This T cell receptor (beta chain) was recorded in a study of sequential checkpoint blockade in melanoma. For the study at large: Arm A got nivolumab then ipilimumab; arm B the reverse, 1:1. Each arm's sequence ended with maintenance nivolumab.

This sample's treatment: randomized to nivolumab then ipilimumab (arm A) or the reverse (arm B). DNA-damaging chemotherapy had not been given to any patient beforehand. PBMC sorting kept live CD3+CD8+ cells without CD19 or CD56. The method was immunoSEQ multiplex PCR; TCRdb's version includes in-frame clones alone and lacks a portion of them. The data show some 19,000 clones, 69% seen once. This CDR3 contains 15 residues. V was pared by 4 bases and J by 5 bases, with 8 bases of the junction left unmatched. Germline V gene data show CDR1 as MNHNY and CDR2 as SVGAGI (reference sequence). The V gene is TRBV6-6, the J gene TRBJ2-5; 9 nucleotides match TRBD2. Sample: CD8+ T cells sorted from blood (inferred from file names), taken from a patient given nivolumab and ipilimumab in sequence. The source of this sequence is a human donor with melanoma. Here the CDR3 reads CASSSSGGRAETQYF. CDR3 sequence (DNA): TGTGCCAGCAGTTCCAGCGGGGGGAGGGCCGAGACCCAGTACTTC.